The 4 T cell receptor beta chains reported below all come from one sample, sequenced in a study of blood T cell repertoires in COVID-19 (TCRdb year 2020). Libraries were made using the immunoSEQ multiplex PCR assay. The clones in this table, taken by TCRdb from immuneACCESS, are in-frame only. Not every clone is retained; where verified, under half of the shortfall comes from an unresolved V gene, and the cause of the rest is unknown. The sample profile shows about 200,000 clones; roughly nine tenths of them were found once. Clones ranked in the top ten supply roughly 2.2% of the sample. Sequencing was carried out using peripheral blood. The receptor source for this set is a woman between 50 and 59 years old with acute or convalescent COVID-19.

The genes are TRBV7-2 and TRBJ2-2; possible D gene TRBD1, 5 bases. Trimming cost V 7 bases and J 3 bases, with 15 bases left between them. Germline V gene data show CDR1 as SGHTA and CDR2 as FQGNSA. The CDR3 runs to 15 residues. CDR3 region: CASISPGLDTGELFF. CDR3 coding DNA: TGTGCCAGCATCAGCCCAGGGCTCGACACCGGGGAGCTGTTTTTT.

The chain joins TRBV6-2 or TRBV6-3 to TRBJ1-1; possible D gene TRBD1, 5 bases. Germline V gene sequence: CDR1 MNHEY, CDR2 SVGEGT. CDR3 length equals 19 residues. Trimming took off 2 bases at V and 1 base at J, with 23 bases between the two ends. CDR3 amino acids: CASSYETAKTPNRNTEAFF. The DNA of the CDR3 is TGTGCCAGCAGTTACGAGACAGCGAAAACTCCAAACCGGAACACTGAAGCTTTCTTT.

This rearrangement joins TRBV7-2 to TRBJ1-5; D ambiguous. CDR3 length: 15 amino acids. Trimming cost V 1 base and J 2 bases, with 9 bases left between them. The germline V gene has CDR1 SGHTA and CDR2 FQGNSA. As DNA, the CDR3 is TGTGCCAGCAGCTTAGGCCTAGTACGCAATCAGCCCCAGCATTTT. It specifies CASSLGLVRNQPQHF.

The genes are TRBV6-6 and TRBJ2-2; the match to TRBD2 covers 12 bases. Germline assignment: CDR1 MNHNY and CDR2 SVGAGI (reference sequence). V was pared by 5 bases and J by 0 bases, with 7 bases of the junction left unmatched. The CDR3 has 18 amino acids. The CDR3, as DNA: TGTGCCAGCAGTCCCGCGCTAGCGGGAGGGGCGAACACCGGGGAGCTGTTTTTT. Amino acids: CASSPALAGGANTGELFF.